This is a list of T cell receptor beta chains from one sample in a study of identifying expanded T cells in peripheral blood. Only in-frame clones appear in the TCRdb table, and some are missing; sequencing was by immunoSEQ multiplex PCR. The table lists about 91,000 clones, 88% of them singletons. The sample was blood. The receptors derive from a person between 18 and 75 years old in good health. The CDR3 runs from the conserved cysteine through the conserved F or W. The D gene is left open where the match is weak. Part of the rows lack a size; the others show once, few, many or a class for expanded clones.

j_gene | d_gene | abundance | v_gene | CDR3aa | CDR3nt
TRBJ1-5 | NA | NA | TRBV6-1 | CASSEAKDGYLPQHF | TGTGCCAGCAGTGAAGCGAAGGACGGTTATCTGCCCCAGCATTTT
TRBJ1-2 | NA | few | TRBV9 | CASSVEGSGGYTF | TGTGCCAGCAGCGTAGAGGGGTCGGGAGGCTACACCTTC
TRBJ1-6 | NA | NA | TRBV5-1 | CASSAGQTYNSPLHF | TGCGCCAGCAGCGCCGGACAGACCTATAATTCACCCCTCCACTTT
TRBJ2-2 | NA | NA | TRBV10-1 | CASSSGTRGTGELFF | TGCGCCAGCAGTTCCGGGACCCGGGGGACCGGGGAGCTGTTTTTT
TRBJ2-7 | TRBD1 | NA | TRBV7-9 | CASSSTRGQGFYEQYF | TGTGCCAGCAGCTCCACGCGCGGACAGGGGTTCTACGAGCAGTACTTC
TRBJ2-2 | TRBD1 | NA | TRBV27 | CASSHDRGRTGELFF | TGTGCCAGCAGTCACGACAGGGGGCGGACCGGGGAGCTGTTTTTT
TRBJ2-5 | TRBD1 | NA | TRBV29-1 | CSVRQGPQETQYF | TGCAGCGTCAGACAGGGTCCCCAAGAGACCCAGTACTTC
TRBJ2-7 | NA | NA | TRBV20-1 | CSASPGSEQYF | TGCAGTGCTAGTCCAGGGTCCGAGCAGTACTTC
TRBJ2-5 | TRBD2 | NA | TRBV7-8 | CASSPLAGDWETQYF | TGTGCCAGCAGCCCACTAGCGGGTGATTGGGAGACCCAGTACTTC
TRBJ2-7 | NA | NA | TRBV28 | CASPLGQPPSIPSYEQYF | TGTGCCAGCCCCCTTGGACAGCCACCATCGATCCCCTCCTACGAGCAGTACTTC
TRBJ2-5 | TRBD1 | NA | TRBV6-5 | CASSRDRGQRETQYF | TGTGCCAGCAGTCGGGACAGGGGGCAGAGAGAGACCCAGTACTTC
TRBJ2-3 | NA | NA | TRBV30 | CAWSVLGRTDTQYF | TGTGCCTGGAGTGTACTAGGACGCACAGATACGCAGTATTTT
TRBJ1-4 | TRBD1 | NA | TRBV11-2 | CASSSYRGVEKLFF | TGTGCCAGCAGCTCATACAGGGGGGTTGAAAAACTGTTTTTT
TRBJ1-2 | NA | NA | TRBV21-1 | CASSKDIATETNYGYTF | TGTGCCAGCAGCAAAGACATCGCCACCGAAACTAACTATGGCTACACCTTC
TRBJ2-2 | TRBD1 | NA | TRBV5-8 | CASSLDRGRTGELFF | TGTGCCAGCAGCTTGGACAGGGGGCGCACCGGGGAGCTGTTTTTT
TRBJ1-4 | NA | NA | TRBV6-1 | CASNVFRDSNEKLFF | TGTGCCAGCAACGTCTTCAGGGACTCTAATGAAAAACTGTTTTTT
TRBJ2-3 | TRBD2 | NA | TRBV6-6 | CASSYPGLAGTDTQYF | TGTGCCAGCAGTTACCCGGGACTAGCGGGCACAGATACGCAGTATTTT
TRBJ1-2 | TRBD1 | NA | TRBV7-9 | CASSLDTGDGYTF | TGTGCCAGCAGCTTAGATACAGGGGATGGCTACACCTTC
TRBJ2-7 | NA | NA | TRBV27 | CASSSGDEQYF | TGTGCCAGCAGTTCGGGGGACGAGCAGTACTTC
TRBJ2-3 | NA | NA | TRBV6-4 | CASSAGGSGTDTQYF | TGTGCCAGCAGTGCTGGGGGGTCTGGCACAGATACGCAGTATTTT
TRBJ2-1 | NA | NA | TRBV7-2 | CASKEAGYNEQFF | TGTGCCAGCAAAGAGGCAGGTTACAATGAGCAGTTCTTC
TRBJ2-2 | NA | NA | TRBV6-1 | CASSEPLYSELFF | TGTGCCAGCAGTGAACCGCTTTATTCGGAGCTGTTTTTT
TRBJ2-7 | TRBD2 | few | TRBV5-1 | CASSLMASGWGGGIYEQYF | TGCGCCAGCAGCTTGATGGCTAGCGGGTGGGGTGGAGGTATCTACGAGCAGTACTTC
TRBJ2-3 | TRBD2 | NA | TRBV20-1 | CSARLAEAQYF | TGCAGTGCGCGACTAGCGGAAGCGCAGTATTTT
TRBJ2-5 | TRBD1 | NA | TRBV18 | CASSPPGTGQETQYF | TGTGCCAGCTCACCTCCTGGGACAGGCCAAGAGACCCAGTACTTC
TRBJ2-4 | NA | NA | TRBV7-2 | CASSLEVGIAKNIQYF | TGTGCCAGCAGCTTAGAAGTGGGTATAGCCAAAAACATTCAGTACTTC
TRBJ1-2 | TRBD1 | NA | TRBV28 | CASSLGQGRGYTF | TGTGCCAGCAGTTTAGGACAGGGTAGAGGCTACACCTTC
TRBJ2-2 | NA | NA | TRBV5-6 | CASAVRTGELFF | TGTGCCAGCGCGGTTAGGACCGGGGAGCTGTTTTTT
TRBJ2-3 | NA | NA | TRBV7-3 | CASSFAGGASTDTQYF | TGTGCCAGCAGCTTTGCAGGGGGGGCTAGCACAGATACGCAGTATTTT
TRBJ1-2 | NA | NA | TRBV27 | CASSFSGVANYGYTF | TGTGCCAGCAGTTTCTCGGGGGTAGCTAACTATGGCTACACCTTC
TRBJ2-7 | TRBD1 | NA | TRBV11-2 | CASSRTGAPPYEQYF | TGTGCCAGCAGCCGCACAGGGGCCCCCCCCTACGAGCAGTACTTC
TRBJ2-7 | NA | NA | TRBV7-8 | CASSEKTAVDEQYF | TGTGCCAGCAGCGAGAAGACAGCAGTTGACGAGCAGTACTTC
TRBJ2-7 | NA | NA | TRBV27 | CASSGPGLYEQYF | TGTGCCAGCAGTGGACCAGGGCTCTACGAGCAGTACTTC
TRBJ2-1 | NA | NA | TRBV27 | CASTLGGYNEQFF | TGTGCCAGCACTCTAGGGGGATACAATGAGCAGTTCTTC
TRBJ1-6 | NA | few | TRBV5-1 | CASSPDGSYSPLHF | TGCGCCAGCAGCCCGGACGGAAGCTATTCACCCCTCCACTTT
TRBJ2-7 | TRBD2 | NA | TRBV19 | CASSPSGSGYEQYF | TGTGCCAGTAGTCCGAGCGGGAGTGGCTACGAGCAGTACTTC
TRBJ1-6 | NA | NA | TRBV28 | CATLRHIDSPLHF | TGTGCCACGCTGCGCCATATTGATTCACCCCTCCACTTT
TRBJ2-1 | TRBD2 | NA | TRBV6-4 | CASSDRGTSGSNEQFF | TGTGCCAGCAGTGACAGGGGGACTAGCGGGAGCAATGAGCAGTTCTTC
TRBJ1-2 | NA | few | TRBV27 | CASSLSMGGAGGYTF | TGTGCCAGCAGTTTATCTATGGGGGGGGCAGGGGGCTACACCTTC
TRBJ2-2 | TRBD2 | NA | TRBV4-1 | CASSQDTSGSGNTGELFF | TGCGCCAGCAGCCAAGATACTAGCGGGAGCGGGAACACCGGGGAGCTGTTTTTT
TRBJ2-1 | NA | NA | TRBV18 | CASSPPQGSYNEQFF | TGTGCCAGCTCACCACCTCAGGGCTCCTACAATGAGCAGTTCTTC
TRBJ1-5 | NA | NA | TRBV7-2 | CASSLGGFDNQPQHF | TGTGCCAGCAGCTTGGGAGGATTTGACAATCAGCCCCAGCATTTT
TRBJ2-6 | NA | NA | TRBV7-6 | CASSLDQGSGANVLTF | TGTGCCAGCAGCTTAGATCAGGGGTCTGGGGCCAACGTCCTGACTTTC
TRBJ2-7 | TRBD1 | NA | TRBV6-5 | CASSYIQGALIF | TGTGCCAGCAGTTACATACAGGGGGCACTTATTTTC
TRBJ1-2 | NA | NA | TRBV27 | CASSFDSWRGYTF | TGTGCCAGCAGTTTCGACAGCTGGCGAGGCTACACCTTC
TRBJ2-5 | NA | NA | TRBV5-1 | CASSVTGGDGETQYF | TGCGCCAGCAGTGTAACTGGTGGGGATGGCGAGACCCAGTACTTC
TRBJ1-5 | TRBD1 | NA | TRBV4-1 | CASSRRDRDQPQHF | TGCGCCAGCAGCCGCCGGGACAGAGATCAGCCCCAGCATTTT
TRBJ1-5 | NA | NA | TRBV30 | CAWSQARNQPQHF | TGTGCCTGGAGTCAAGCCCGTAATCAGCCCCAGCATTTT
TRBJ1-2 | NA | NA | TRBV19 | CASSIVAHDRPYGYTF | TGTGCCAGTAGTATAGTAGCCCACGACCGACCCTATGGCTACACCTTC
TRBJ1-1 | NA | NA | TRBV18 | CASSPPPGYTEAFF | TGTGCCAGCTCACCACCGCCAGGATACACTGAAGCTTTCTTT
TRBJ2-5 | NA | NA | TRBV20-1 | CSAREMETQYF | TGCAGTGCTAGAGAAATGGAGACCCAGTACTTC
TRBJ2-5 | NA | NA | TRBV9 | CASSVGLGQETQYF | TGTGCCAGCAGCGTAGGACTAGGGCAAGAGACCCAGTACTTC
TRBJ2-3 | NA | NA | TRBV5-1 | CASSLARQGGGDTQYF | TGCGCCAGCAGCTTGGCCAGGCAGGGTGGGGGAGATACGCAGTATTTT
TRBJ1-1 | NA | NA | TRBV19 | CASSISGRGNTEAFF | TGTGCCAGTAGTATAAGCGGGCGAGGGAACACTGAAGCTTTCTTT
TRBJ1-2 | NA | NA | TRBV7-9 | CASSQNKKTDYGYTF | TGTGCCAGCAGCCAAAATAAAAAAACCGACTATGGCTACACCTTC